This T cell receptor beta chain was found in a study of identical twins. Note on this clonotype: One end of the junction fails to match germline, which may point to a read error.

Germline CDR1 and CDR2: LGHDT and YNNKEL (reference sequence). This CDR3 contains 15 residues. TCRdb analysed the 5' RACE reads with MiXCR anew, one entry per CDR3 protein. The sample has 1.5 million or so distinct CDR3 sequences, about 32% seen once; the top ten hold 0.25% to 0.3%. This TCR derives from a newborn girl in good health. The sequenced sample was cord blood. The V call is TRBV3-1, the J call TRBJ2-7, with a weak D call TRBD1 (5 bases). The CDR3 DNA is TGTCCCAGCAGGGCACGGGCTAAAAGCTCCTACGAGCAGTACTTC. Amino acid sequence: CPSRARAKSSYEQYF.